One and the same sample provided the 7 T cell receptor beta chains below, sequenced in a study of blood T cell repertoires in COVID-19. TCRdb keeps only in-frame clones here, not all; method: immunoSEQ multiplex PCR. The sample lists 200,000 to 250,000 clones; more than 85% were seen once. The source material was PBMCs or T cells enriched from blood (not recorded which). The receptors were sampled from a woman younger than 45 who had recovered from COVID-19.

The chain links TRBV7-3 to TRBJ2-1; TRBD1 is a possible D gene (5 bases). Germline-derived CDR1 and CDR2 are SGHTA and FQGTGA. CDR3 length: 14 amino acids. Deletions cut 5 bases from V and 6 bases from J, with 14 bases between. This CDR3 reads CASSARAGRNEQFF. The CDR3 DNA follows: TGTGCCAGCAGCGCCAGGGCCGGCCGCAATGAGCAGTTCTTC.

CDR3 sequence: CASSFLSEQYF. The CDR3, as DNA: TGTGCCAGCAGCTTCCTATCCGAGCAGTACTTC. This rearrangement joins TRBV5-6 to TRBJ2-7; D gene uncertain. This CDR3 contains 11 residues. Germline CDR1 is SGHDT and CDR2 is YYEEEE. Trimming removed 2 bases from V and 6 bases from J, with 6 bases in between.

This rearrangement joins TRBV7-6 to TRBJ2-7, with 12 bases aligning to TRBD2. The CDR3 has 17 residues. The germline V gene encodes CDR1 SGHVS and CDR2 FNYEAQ. V lost 5 bases, J lost 5 bases, and 13 bases stayed unmatched. CDR3 residues: CASSPRLAGGQSNEQYF. DNA of the CDR3: TGTGCCAGCAGCCCCAGGCTAGCGGGAGGGCAATCGAACGAGCAGTACTTC.

The chain is built from TRBV4-1 and TRBJ1-3; D unresolved. CDR3 length equals 14 residues. With 4 bases removed from V and 1 base from J, the gap between germline ends came to 8 bases. CDR1 and CDR2 (germline): MGHRA, YSYEKL. CDR3 amino acids: CASSPRTSGNTIYF. Here the CDR3 DNA reads TGCGCCAGCAGCCCGCGGACTTCTGGAAACACCATATATTTT.

The chain has TRBV5-1 and TRBJ1-1; a weak D match, TRBD1 (6 bases). Trimming removed 0 bases at V and 4 bases at J, with 13 bases between. Germline CDR1 reads SGHRS; CDR2 reads YFSETQ. CDR3 size: 15 residues. CDR3 residues: CASSLDWGRGTEAFF. CDR3 nucleotides: TGCGCCAGCAGCTTGGATTGGGGGCGCGGCACTGAAGCTTTCTTT.

The rearrangement joins TRBV4-1 to TRBJ1-4, with D maybe TRBD1 (5 bases). This CDR3 is 15 amino acids long. Germline CDR1 and CDR2: MGHRA and YSYEKL. V lost 1 base, J lost 4 bases, and 10 bases lay in between. The CDR3 nucleotides are TGCGCCAGCAGCCAAGGATGGGGGGTTAATGAAAAACTGTTTTTT. Its protein is CASSQGWGVNEKLFF.

This clone was picked up one time. CDR3 sequence reads: CASSYTGAYEAFF. The CDR3 DNA follows: TGTGCCAGCAGTTACACAGGTGCCTATGAAGCTTTCTTT. The chain recombines TRBV6-5 with TRBJ1-1, with a weak D call TRBD1 (5 bases). Between the trimmed V and J ends, which lost 2 bases and 7 bases, there was a span of 11 bases. The CDR3 loop spans 13 amino acids. The germline V gene encodes CDR1 MNHEY and CDR2 SVGAGI.